This T cell receptor (beta chain) appears in the sequencing data of a study of OX40 agonist ivuxolimab in advanced cancers. This table comes from immunoSEQ multiplex PCR, and its TCRdb copy is limited to in-frame clones, with some not included. The data show 30,000 to 45,000 clones, roughly 69% seen once. Trimming shortened V by 8 bases and J by 8 bases, and 13 bases separated the two germline ends. Germline values: CDR1 ENHRY, CDR2 SYGVKD. This CDR3 has 12 amino acids. This sequence originates from an adult with an advanced solid tumor such as melanoma, head and neck, liver or kidney cancer. The sample here was CD4+ or CD8+ T cells sorted from blood, taken in a trial of the OX40 agonist ivuxolimab. This rearrangement joins TRBV10-3 to TRBJ2-1; TRBD1 is a possible D gene (6 bases). This chain's CDR3 is CAIWPGVDEQFF. The DNA for the CDR3 is TGTGCCATCTGGCCAGGGGTGGATGAGCAGTTCTTC.